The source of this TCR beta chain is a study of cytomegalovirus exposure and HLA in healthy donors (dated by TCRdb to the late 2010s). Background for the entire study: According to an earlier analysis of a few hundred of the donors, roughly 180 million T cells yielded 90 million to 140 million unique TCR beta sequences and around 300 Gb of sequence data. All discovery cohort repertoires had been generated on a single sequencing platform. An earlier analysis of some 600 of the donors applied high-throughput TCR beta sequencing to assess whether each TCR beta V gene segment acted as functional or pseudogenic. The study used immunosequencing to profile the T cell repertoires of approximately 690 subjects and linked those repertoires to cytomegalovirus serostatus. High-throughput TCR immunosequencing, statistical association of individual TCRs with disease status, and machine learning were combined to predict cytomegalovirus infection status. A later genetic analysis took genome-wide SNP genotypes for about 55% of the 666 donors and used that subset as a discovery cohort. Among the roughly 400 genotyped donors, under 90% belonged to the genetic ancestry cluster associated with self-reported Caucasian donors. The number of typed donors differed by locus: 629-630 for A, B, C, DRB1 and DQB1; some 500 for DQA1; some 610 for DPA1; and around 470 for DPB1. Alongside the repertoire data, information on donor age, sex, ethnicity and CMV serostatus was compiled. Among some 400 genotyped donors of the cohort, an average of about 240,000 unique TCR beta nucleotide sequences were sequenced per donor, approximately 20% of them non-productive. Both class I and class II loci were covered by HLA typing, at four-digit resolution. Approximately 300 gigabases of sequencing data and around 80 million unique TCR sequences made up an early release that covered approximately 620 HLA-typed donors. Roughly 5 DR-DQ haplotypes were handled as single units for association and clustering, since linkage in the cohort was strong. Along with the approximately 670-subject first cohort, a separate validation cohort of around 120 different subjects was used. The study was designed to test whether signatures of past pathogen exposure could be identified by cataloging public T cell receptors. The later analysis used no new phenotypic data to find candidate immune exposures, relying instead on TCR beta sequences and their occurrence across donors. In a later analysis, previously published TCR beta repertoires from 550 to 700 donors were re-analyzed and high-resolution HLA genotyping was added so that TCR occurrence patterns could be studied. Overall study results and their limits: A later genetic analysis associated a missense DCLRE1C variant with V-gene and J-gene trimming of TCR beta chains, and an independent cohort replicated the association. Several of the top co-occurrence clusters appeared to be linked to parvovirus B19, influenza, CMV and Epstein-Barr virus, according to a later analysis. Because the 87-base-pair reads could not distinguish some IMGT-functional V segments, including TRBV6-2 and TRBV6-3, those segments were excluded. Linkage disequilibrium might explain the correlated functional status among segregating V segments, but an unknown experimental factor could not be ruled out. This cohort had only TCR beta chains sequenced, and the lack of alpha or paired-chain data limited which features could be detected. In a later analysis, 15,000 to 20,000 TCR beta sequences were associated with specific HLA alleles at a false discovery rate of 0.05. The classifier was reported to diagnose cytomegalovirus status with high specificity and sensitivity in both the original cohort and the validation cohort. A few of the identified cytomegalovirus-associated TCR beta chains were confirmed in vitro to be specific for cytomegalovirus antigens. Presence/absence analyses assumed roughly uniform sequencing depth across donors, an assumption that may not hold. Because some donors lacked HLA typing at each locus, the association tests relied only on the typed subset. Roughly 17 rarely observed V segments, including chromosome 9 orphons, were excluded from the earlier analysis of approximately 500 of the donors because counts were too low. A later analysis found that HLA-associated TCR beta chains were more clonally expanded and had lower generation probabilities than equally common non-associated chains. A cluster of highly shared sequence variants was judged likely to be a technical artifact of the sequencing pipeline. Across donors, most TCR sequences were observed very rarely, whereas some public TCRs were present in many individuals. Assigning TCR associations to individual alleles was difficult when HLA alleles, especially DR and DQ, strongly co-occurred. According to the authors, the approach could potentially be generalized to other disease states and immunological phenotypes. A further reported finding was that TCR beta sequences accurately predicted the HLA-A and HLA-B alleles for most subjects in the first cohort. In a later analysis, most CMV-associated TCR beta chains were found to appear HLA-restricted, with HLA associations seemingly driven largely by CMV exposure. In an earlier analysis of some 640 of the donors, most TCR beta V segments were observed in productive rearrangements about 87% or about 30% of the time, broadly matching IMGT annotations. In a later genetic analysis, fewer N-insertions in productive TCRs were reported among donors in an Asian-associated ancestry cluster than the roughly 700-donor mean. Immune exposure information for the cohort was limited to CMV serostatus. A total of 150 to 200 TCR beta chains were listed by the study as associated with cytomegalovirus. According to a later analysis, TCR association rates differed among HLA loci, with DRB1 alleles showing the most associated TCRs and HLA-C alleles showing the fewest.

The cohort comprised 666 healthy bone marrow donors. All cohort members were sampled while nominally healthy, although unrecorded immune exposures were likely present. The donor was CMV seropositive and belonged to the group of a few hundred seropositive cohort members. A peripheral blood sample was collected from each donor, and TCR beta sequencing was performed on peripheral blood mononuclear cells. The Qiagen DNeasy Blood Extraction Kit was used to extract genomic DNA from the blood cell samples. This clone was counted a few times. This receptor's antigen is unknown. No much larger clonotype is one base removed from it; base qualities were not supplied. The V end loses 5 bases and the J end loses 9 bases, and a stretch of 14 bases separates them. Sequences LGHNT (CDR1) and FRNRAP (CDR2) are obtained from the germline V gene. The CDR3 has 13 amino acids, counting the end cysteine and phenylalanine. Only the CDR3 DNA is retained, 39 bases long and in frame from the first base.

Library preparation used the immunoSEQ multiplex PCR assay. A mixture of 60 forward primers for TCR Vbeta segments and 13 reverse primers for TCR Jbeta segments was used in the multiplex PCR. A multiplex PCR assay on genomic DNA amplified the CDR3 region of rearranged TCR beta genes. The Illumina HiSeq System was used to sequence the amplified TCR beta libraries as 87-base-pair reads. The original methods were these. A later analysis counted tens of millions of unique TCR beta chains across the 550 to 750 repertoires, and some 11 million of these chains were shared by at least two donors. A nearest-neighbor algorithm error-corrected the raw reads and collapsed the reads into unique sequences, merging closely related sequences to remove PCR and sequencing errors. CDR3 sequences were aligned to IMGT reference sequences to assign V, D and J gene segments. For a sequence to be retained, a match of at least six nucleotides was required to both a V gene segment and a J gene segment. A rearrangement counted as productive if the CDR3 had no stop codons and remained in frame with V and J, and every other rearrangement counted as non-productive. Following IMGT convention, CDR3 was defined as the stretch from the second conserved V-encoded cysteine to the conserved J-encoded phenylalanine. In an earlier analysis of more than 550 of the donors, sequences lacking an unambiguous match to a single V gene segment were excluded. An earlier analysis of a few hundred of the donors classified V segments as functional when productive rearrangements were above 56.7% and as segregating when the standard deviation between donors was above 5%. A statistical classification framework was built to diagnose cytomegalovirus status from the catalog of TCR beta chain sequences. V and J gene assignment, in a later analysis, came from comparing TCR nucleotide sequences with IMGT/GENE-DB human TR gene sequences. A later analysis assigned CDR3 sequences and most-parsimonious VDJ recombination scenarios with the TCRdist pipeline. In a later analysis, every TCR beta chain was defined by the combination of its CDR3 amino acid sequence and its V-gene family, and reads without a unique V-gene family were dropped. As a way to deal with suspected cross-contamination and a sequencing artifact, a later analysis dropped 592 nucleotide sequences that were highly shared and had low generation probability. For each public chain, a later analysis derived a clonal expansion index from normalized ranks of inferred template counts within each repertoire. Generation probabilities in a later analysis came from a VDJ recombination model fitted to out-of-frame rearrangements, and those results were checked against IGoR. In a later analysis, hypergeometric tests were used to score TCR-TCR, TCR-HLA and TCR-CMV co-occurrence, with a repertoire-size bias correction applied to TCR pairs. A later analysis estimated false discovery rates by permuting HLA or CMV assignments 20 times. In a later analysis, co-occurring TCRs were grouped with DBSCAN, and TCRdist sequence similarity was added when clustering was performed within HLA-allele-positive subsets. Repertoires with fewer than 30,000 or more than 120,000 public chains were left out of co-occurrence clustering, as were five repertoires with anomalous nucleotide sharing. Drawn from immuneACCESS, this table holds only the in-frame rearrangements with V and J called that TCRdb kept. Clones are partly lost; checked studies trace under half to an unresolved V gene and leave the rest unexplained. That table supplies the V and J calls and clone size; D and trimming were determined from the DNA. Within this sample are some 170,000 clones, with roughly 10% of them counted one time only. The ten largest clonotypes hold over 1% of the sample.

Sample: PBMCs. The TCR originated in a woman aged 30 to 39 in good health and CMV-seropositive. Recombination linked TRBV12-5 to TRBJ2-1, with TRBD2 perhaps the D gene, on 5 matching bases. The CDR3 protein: CASGLNYRGEQFF. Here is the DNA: TGTGCTAGTGGTCTTAATTACCGGGGTGAGCAGTTCTTC. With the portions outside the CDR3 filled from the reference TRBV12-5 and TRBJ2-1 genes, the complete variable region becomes DARVTQTPRHKVTEMGQEVTMRCQPILGHNTVFWYRQTMMQGLELLAYFRNRAPLDDSGMPKDRFSAEMPDATLATLKIQPSEPRDSAVYFCASGLNYRGEQFFGPGTRLTVL.